The entry below gives a single T cell receptor (beta chain) sequence along with its context. These data are taken from a study of blood T cell repertoires in COVID-19. Overall study: Samples taken during acute and convalescent COVID-19 were collected in the United States, Italy and Spain. In each case, the material was cDNA or gDNA derived from T cells, B-cell-depleted T cells, or PBMCs.

The CDR3 totals 13 residues. Germline V gives CDR1 LNHDA, CDR2 SQIVND (reference sequence). V lost 5 bases to trimming and J lost 2 bases, with 10 bases between them. In the study's own analysis: Reference gene primer amplification gave estimated nucleated cell counts. TCRdb's table, derived via immunoSEQ multiplex PCR, lists solely in-frame clones and lacks some. That table furnishes V, J and clone size, whereas the DNA furnished D and trimming. The repertoire holds approximately 69,000 clones, with around 79% as singletons. The sequencing sample was made of peripheral blood. The TCR was taken from a man aged 60 to 69 with acute or convalescent COVID-19. The V gene is TRBV19, the J gene TRBJ2-7, with a tentative D call TRBD2 (5 bases). The CDR3 DNA reads as TGTGCCAGTAGTTTCCCCGGGGCCTACGAGCAGTACTTC. The encoded protein is CASSFPGAYEQYF.